The rows below give T cell receptor beta chains drawn from one sample of a study of T cells in Graves' hyperthyroidism and ophthalmopathy. TCRdb re-analysed the multiplex PCR reads in MiXCR, keeping a single row per CDR3 protein. The sample carries fewer than 350,000 distinct CDR3 sequences, about a sixth recorded once. The sequenced sample was blood. Every receptor here comes from a woman aged 40-49 years with Graves' ophthalmopathy. CDR3s include the opening cysteine and the closing phenylalanine or tryptophan. The D gene is left open where the match is weak. Clone size is stated in some rows and not others, as once, few, many or a class when expanded.

clone_size,d_call,v_call,j_call,cdr3_aa,cdr3_nt
.,TRBD1,TRBV6-2/TRBV6-3,TRBJ2-3,CASRTGTASTDTQYF,TGTGCCAGCAGAACCGGGACAGCAAGCACAGATACGCAGTATTTT
.,.,TRBV11-3,TRBJ2-1,CASSPTSAGAANEQFF,TGTGCCAGCAGCCCGACTTCAGCTGGCGCGGCCAATGAGCAGTTCTTC
many,.,TRBV5-1,TRBJ2-7,CASSLGPFRGSYEQYF,TGCGCCAGCAGCTTGGGCCCGTTTCGGGGATCCTACGAGCAGTACTTC
many,.,TRBV14,TRBJ2-7,CASSQDVLSEQYF,TGTGCCAGCAGCCAAGATGTCCTGTCCGAGCAGTACTTC
.,.,TRBV28,TRBJ1-2,CASSSGVGENYGYTF,TGTGCCAGCAGTTCCGGGGTCGGGGAAAACTATGGCTACACCTTC
.,TRBD1,TRBV12-3/TRBV12-4,TRBJ1-6,CASSLRGHSPLHF,TGTGCCAGCAGTTTAAGGGGGCATTCACCCCTCCACTTT
many,.,TRBV4-1,TRBJ2-2,CASSQDKKLFF,TGCGCCAGCAGCCAAGATAAAAAGCTGTTTTTT
many,.,TRBV25-1,TRBJ2-5,CASSDIEGTQYF,TGTGCCAGCAGTGATATCGAAGGGACCCAGTACTTC
many,.,TRBV6-2/TRBV6-3,TRBJ1-1,CASSYRSITEAFF,TGTGCCAGCAGTTACCGGAGCATCACTGAAGCTTTCTTT
many,.,TRBV7-2,TRBJ1-1,CASSFQGFDYTEAFF,TGTGCCAGCAGCTTTCAGGGTTTTGACTACACTGAAGCTTTCTTT
many,.,TRBV7-2,TRBJ2-2,CASVPAGTGELFF,TGTGCCAGCGTCCCAGCAGGGACCGGGGAGCTGTTTTTT
many,.,TRBV9,TRBJ1-1,CASSVGGRTEAFF,TGTGCCAGCAGCGTAGGAGGGCGCACTGAAGCTTTCTTT
many,TRBD1,TRBV6-5,TRBJ2-7,CASSYGQGNYEQYF,TGTGCCAGCAGTTACGGACAGGGTAACTACGAGCAGTACTTC
many,TRBD2,TRBV7-2,TRBJ2-3,CAISGRATDTQYF,TGTGCCATTAGCGGGAGGGCTACAGATACGCAGTATTTT
many,.,TRBV10-2,TRBJ2-7,CASSEGVSVLTYEQYF,TGCGCCAGCAGTGAGGGGGTATCGGTCCTAACCTACGAGCAGTACTTC
many,.,TRBV6-1,TRBJ2-7,CASSGRDGGTGEQYF,TGTGCCAGCAGTGGCCGGGACGGCGGGACCGGCGAGCAGTACTTC
many,.,TRBV28,TRBJ1-1,CASKVAVNTEAFF,TGTGCCAGCAAGGTTGCAGTGAACACTGAAGCTTTCTTT
many,.,TRBV20-1,TRBJ2-7,CSALTPQSSYEQYF,TGCAGTGCCTTAACCCCCCAGAGCTCCTACGAGCAGTACTTC
.,.,TRBV6-1,TRBJ2-5,CASTRTAQETQYF,TGTGCCAGCACCAGGACAGCACAAGAGACCCAGTACTTC
.,TRBD1,TRBV4-1,TRBJ1-2,CASSQDWGQGSYTF,TGCGCCAGCAGCCAAGATTGGGGACAGGGTAGCTACACCTTC
many,.,TRBV11-2,TRBJ2-7,CASSLDSLATYEQYF,TGTGCCAGCAGCTTAGATAGTCTGGCTACCTACGAGCAGTACTTC
many,.,TRBV24-1,TRBJ1-2,CATSDRHHGYTF,TGTGCCACCAGTGACCGACACCATGGCTACACCTTC
many,.,TRBV20-1,TRBJ1-2,CSAPTGTDYGYTF,TGCAGTGCTCCGACCGGGACCGACTATGGCTACACCTTC
.,.,TRBV20-1,TRBJ1-3,CSASQQSLSGNTIYF,TGCAGTGCTAGTCAGCAGAGTCTCTCTGGAAACACCATATATTTT
many,.,TRBV28,TRBJ1-5,CASSLNGLGSNQPQHF,TGTGCCAGCAGTTTAAACGGCCTTGGGAGCAATCAGCCCCAGCATTTT
many,.,TRBV14,TRBJ1-2,CASSQGALDYGYTF,TGTGCCAGCAGCCAGGGGGCCCTCGACTATGGCTACACCTTC
many,.,TRBV30,TRBJ1-1,CAWRSPGMNTEAFF,TGTGCCTGGAGGAGCCCGGGAATGAACACTGAAGCTTTCTTT
many,TRBD1,TRBV20-1,TRBJ1-5,CSARADRGRSNQPQHF,TGCAGTGCACGAGCAGACAGGGGGCGTAGCAATCAGCCCCAGCATTTT
many,TRBD2,TRBV20-1,TRBJ2-7,CSATSGRSYEQYF,TGCAGTGCTACTAGCGGTCGCTCCTACGAGCAGTACTTC